This paragraph reports one T cell receptor beta chain. Its antigen is not identified. The sample is drawn from a study of CXCR3-negative and CXCR3-positive naive CD8 T cells. Study at large: About 140 million TRB reads were obtained in total, which works out to about 1.5 +/- 0.3 million per library. Whole-study results and caveats: Researchers reported similar TRBV-TRBJ usage in naive CXCR3-negative and CXCR3-positive cells, though memory differed. Greater hydrophobicity was found in TRB CDR3s of CXCR3-positive naive cells than of CXCR3-negative naive cells. Fresh PBMCs went into most assays, and CXCR3 expression partly declined after cryopreservation.

The CDR3 runs 15 residues. Germline assignment: CDR1 LNHNV and CDR2 YYDKDF (reference sequence). CD45RO-CCR7+CD27+CD95- defined naive CD8+ T cells. The authors prepared UMI-labeled TRB cDNA libraries by 5' RACE. TCRdb re-called the 5' RACE reads, yielding one record per CDR3 amino acid sequence without DNA. The ten most abundant clones cover around 0.28% of a sample with some 150,000 distinct CDR3 sequences. This chain joins TRBV15 and TRBJ2-7; TCRdb's D gene call, TRBD2, goes unchecked for lack of DNA. The specimen sequenced was naive CXCR3+ CD8+ T cells from blood. Subset noted: CD45RO-CCR7+CD27+CD95- naive CD8+ T cells expressing CXCR3 (TNR3+). The TCR comes from a human donor in good health. Some clones in this sample may be carry-over from other donors' samples. CDR3 loop: CATSREAGGNNEQYF.